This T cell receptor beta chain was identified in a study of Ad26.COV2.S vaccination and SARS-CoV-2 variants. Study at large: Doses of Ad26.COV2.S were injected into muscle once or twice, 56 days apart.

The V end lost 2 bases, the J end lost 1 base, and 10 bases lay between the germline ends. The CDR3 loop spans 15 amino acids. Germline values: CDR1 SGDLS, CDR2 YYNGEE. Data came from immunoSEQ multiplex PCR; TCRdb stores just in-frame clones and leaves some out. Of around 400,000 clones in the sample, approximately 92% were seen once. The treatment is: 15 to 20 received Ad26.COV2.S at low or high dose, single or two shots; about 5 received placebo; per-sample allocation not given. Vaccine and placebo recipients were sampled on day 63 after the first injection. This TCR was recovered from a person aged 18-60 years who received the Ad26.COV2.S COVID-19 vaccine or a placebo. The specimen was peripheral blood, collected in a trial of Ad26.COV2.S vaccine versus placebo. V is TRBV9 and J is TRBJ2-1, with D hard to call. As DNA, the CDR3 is TGTGCCAGCAGCGTCGCCGCGGAGTCCTACAATGAGCAGTTCTTC. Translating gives CASSVAAESYNEQFF.